Below, 26 T cell receptor beta chains from the same sample are listed, as sequenced in a study of beta chain features in type 1 diabetes. Since all of the isolated RNA was reverse transcribed, expressed TCRB transcripts were what got sequenced. Here immunoSEQ multiplex PCR was the method, and the copy in TCRdb shows in-frame clones only, minus some. This sample yields under 350,000 clones, of which about 23% are seen a single time; about 0.012% belongs to the top ten. General observations from the study: Shortening that was moderate but significant affected the TCRB CDR3s of Type 1 diabetes patients in all four CD4+ subsets.

No cognate antigen is known for these TCRs. The sequenced sample consisted of naive CD4+ T cells from blood. The receptors were gathered from a woman in her twenties or thirties with type 1 diabetes.

The V gene is TRBV30, the J gene TRBJ2-7; D might be TRBD1 (5 bases). V lost 3 bases, J lost 5 bases, and 8 bases lay in between. This CDR3 comprises 11 residues. CDR1 and CDR2 (germline): GTSNPN, SVGIG (reference sequence). In nucleotides, the CDR3 is TGTGCCTGGAGCAGGGTCCACGAGCAGTACTTC. This translates into CAWSRVHEQYF.

This chain joins TRBV27 and TRBJ2-5, with D unresolved. Trimming took off 3 bases at V and 4 bases at J, with 3 bases between the two ends. Germline V lookup: CDR1 MNHEY, CDR2 SMNVEV (reference sequence). The CDR3 covers 11 residues. Here the CDR3 DNA reads TGTGCCAGCAGTTTTAGAGAGACCCAGTACTTC. It yields the protein CASSFRETQYF.

The chain combines TRBV9 with TRBJ2-1, with D perhaps matching TRBD2 (6 bases). Germline assignment: CDR1 SGDLS and CDR2 YYNGEE. V lost 1 base to trimming and J lost 8 bases, with 10 bases between them. The CDR3 length is 13 residues. The CDR3 DNA reads TGTGCCAGCAGCGTAATAGGAGGGGATGAGCAGTTCTTC. Translated: CASSVIGGDEQFF.

The rearrangement uses TRBV27 and TRBJ2-7; 8 bases match TRBD1. The CDR3 covers 15 residues. Germline CDR1 reads MNHEY; CDR2 reads SMNVEV (reference sequence). J gave up 0 bases and V 5 bases, and 6 bases lay outside the gene matches. The CDR3 DNA reads TGTGCCAGCAGTGCGACAGGGGTGAGCTCCTACGAGCAGTACTTC. Residues: CASSATGVSSYEQYF.

The gene calls are TRBV6-4 and TRBJ2-3; 7 nucleotides line up with TRBD2. CDR3 length: 14 residues. V lost 4 bases, J lost 6 bases, and 7 bases stayed unmatched. Germline V gives CDR1 MRHNA, CDR2 SNTAGT. The CDR3 loop is CASSGGSLGDTQYF. The CDR3 nucleotides are TGTGCCAGCAGTGGCGGGAGCCTCGGGGATACGCAGTATTTT.

The V gene is TRBV5-1, the J gene TRBJ1-2; D gene ambiguous. This CDR3 is built from 13 residues. V lost 4 bases and J 7 bases, leaving 14 bases between the germline ends. Germline V gene lookup returns CDR1 SGHRS and CDR2 YFSETQ. CDR3 amino acids: CASSPGSGGGYTF. The CDR3 DNA reads TGCGCCAGCAGCCCAGGTTCTGGTGGTGGCTACACCTTC.

This clone was found a few times. J is TRBJ1-1 and V is TRBV7-9; 8 bases map to TRBD1. Trimming at V came to 5 bases and at J to 3 bases, leaving 5 bases not matched to a gene. There are 14 residues in the CDR3. Looked up from germline, CDR1 is SEHNR and CDR2 is FQNEAQ (reference sequence). The CDR3 bases are TGTGCCAGCAGCGTTACGGGACAGGACACTGAAGCTTTCTTT. Amino acid sequence: CASSVTGQDTEAFF.

This clone was found a few times. V usage is TRBV6-1 and J usage is TRBJ2-1; 13 nucleotides match TRBD2. Germline V gives CDR1 MNHNS, CDR2 SASEGT. Trimming took 2 bases from V and 0 from J; bases not matched to a gene: 16. This CDR3 is built from 22 residues. DNA of the CDR3: TGTGCCAGCAGTGAAAGGGGGCGGACAAAACTAGCGGGAGGGCCCTCCTACAATGAGCAGTTCTTC. Amino acids: CASSERGRTKLAGGPSYNEQFF.

The rearrangement uses TRBV5-1 and TRBJ1-1; possibly TRBD1 for D (5 bases). Germline assignment: CDR1 SGHRS and CDR2 YFSETQ. Trimming cost V 1 base and J 5 bases, with 12 bases left between them. The CDR3 is made up of 14 amino acids. In DNA form, the CDR3 reads TGCGCCAGCAGCTTGCAGGGAATCGGAACTGAAGCTTTCTTT. It specifies CASSLQGIGTEAFF.

V and J are TRBV6-1 and TRBJ2-2; D possibly corresponds to TRBD1 (6 bases). Germline V gives CDR1 MNHNS, CDR2 SASEGT. The V end lost 4 bases, the J end lost 0 bases, and 9 bases lay between the germline ends. The CDR3 is 15 amino acids. CDR3 bases: TGTGCCAGCAGTGTACAGGGCGCGAACACCGGGGAGCTGTTTTTT. This sequence encodes CASSVQGANTGELFF.

This clone was counted only a few times. The V and J genes are TRBV29-1 and TRBJ1-5; D is possibly TRBD1 (6 bases). CDR3 length: 13 residues. CDR1 and CDR2 from the germline V gene are SQVTM and ANQGSEA. V shed 4 bases and J shed 6 bases, with 13 bases lying between them. CDR3 residues: CSVAGGQSQPQHF. The DNA of the CDR3 is TGCAGCGTTGCCGGGGGGCAAAGTCAGCCCCAGCATTTT. The full variable domain, its missing parts supplied by reference TRBV29-1 and TRBJ1-5, is SAVISQKPSRDICQRGTSLTIQCQVDSQVTMMFWYRQQPGQSLTLIATANQGSEATYESGFVIDKFPISRPNLTFSTLTVSNMSPEDSSIYLCSVAGGQSQPQHFGDGTRLSIL.

The CDR3 DNA is TGTGCCAGCTCACCACAGGGGTCTAAACGCACTGAAGCTTTCTTT. It specifies CASSPQGSKRTEAFF. The chain has TRBV18 and TRBJ1-1, with a tentative D call TRBD1 (5 bases). The CDR3 is 15 residues long. CDR1 is KGHSH and CDR2 is LQKENI in the germline V gene. The V and J ends lost 1 base and 4 bases respectively, with 13 bases between them. The full variable domain, in which reference TRBV18 and TRBJ1-1 provide the parts outside the CDR3, is NAGVMQNPRHLVRRRGQEARLRCSPMKGHSHVYWYRQLPEEGLKFMVYLQKENIIDESGMPKERFSAEFPKEGPSILRIQQVVRGDSAAYFCASSPQGSKRTEAFFGQGTRLTVV.

The gene calls are TRBV30 and TRBJ2-2; D unclear. With 0 bases removed from V and 6 bases from J, the gap between germline ends came to 5 bases. The germline CDR1 and CDR2 sequences are GTSNPN and SVGIG (reference sequence). The CDR3 contains 12 residues. CDR3 sequence (DNA): TGTGCCTGGAGTGTACTCCCCGGGGAGCTGTTTTTT. It is translated as CAWSVLPGELFF.

The chain links TRBV15 to TRBJ2-5, with a tentative D call TRBD2 (6 bases). The CDR3 has 15 amino acids. V was clipped by 1 base and J by 2 bases, with 11 bases between them. Germline V CDR1 and CDR2: LNHNV, YYDKDF (reference sequence). The CDR3 DNA reads as TGTGCCACCAGCAGAGGAGGGCTAGCGCAAGAGACCCAGTACTTC. This codes for CATSRGGLAQETQYF.

The chain combines TRBV5-1 with TRBJ2-5; a weak D match, TRBD1 (6 bases). The CDR3 is 14 residues long. Germline V CDR1 and CDR2: SGHRS, YFSETQ. V was trimmed by 4 bases and J by 2 bases, leaving 12 bases between them. The CDR3 DNA reads TGCGCCAGCAGCCCCAGACAGGAGCAAGAGACCCAGTACTTC. This translates into CASSPRQEQETQYF.

This clone was observed a few times. The V and J genes are TRBV30 and TRBJ2-7, with TRBD2 matching over 14 bases. The CDR3 loop spans 15 amino acids. V shed 1 base and J 4 bases; nucleotides not matched to a gene: 3. Germline CDR1 is GTSNPN and CDR2 is SVGIG (reference sequence). CDR3 region: CAWSAWTSGRYEQYF. The CDR3 DNA is TGTGCCTGGAGTGCGTGGACTAGCGGGAGGTACGAGCAGTACTTC.

The rearrangement uses TRBV27 and TRBJ2-4; 7 bases match TRBD2. CDR1 is MNHEY and CDR2 is SMNVEV in the germline V gene (reference sequence). The CDR3 loop spans 14 amino acids. V lost 5 bases to trimming and J lost 5 bases; unmatched junction nucleotides: 6. CDR3: CASSLRGVENIQYF. The DNA for the CDR3 is TGTGCCAGCAGTCTCCGGGGGGTGGAAAACATTCAGTACTTC.

The chain links TRBV2 to TRBJ1-3; unclear D gene. This CDR3 has 14 residues. Germline CDR1 reads SNHLY; CDR2 reads FYNNEI. Deletions cut 5 bases from V and 2 bases from J, with 10 bases between. The CDR3 coding sequence is TGTGCCAGCAGTAAGGATGGAGCTGGAAACACCATATATTTT. This encodes CASSKDGAGNTIYF.

The chain carries TRBV14 and TRBJ2-5; possibly TRBD1 for D (7 bases). Germline V lookup: CDR1 SGHDN, CDR2 FVKESK. The V gene lost 3 bases and the J gene lost 5 bases, with 22 bases spanning the gap. The CDR3 extends over 17 amino acids. The CDR3 DNA sequence: TGTGCCAGCAGCCAGAACAGGTTCCAGGGGGGCGGGGAGACCCAGTACTTC. This translates into CASSQNRFQGGGETQYF.

This sequence joins TRBV5-1 and TRBJ2-5; D call uncertain. Germline loops: CDR1 SGHRS, CDR2 YFSETQ. The V end was cut by 4 bases, the J end by 1 base, with 11 bases between. The length of the CDR3 is 14 residues. CDR3 bases: TGCGCCAGCAGCATACCCGGAGCCCAAGAGACCCAGTACTTC. It yields the protein CASSIPGAQETQYF.

The rearrangement uses TRBV7-3 and TRBJ2-1, with 11 positions matching TRBD2. V shed 3 bases, J shed 7 bases, and the junction held 8 bases outside the gene matches. The germline CDR1 and CDR2 sequences are SGHTA and FQGTGA. This CDR3 spans 16 amino acids. The CDR3 DNA reads as TGTGCCAGCAGCTTCGACGGCACTAGCGGGAGTAATGAGCAGTTCTTC. It codes for CASSFDGTSGSNEQFF.

This clone was observed a handful of times. The chain combines TRBV15 with TRBJ2-6; 7 bases align to TRBD1. The CDR3 contains 19 residues. V gave up 2 bases and J gave up 0 bases; unmatched junction bases: 10. The germline gives CDR1 LNHNV, CDR2 YYDKDF (reference sequence). The CDR3 DNA sequence: TGTGCCACCAGCAGAAGGTTCGACAGGGACCGCTCTGGGGCCAACGTCCTGACTTTC. Amino acids: CATSRRFDRDRSGANVLTF.

CDR3 nucleotides: TGTGCCAGCAGTTCCGGGACAGGGGGTGCAGATACGCAGTATTTT. Residues: CASSSGTGGADTQYF. The chain is built from TRBV28 and TRBJ2-3, with 11 bases identical to TRBD1. The V segment lost 4 bases and the J segment 4 bases; nucleotides outside the gene matches: 4. Germline V CDR1 and CDR2: MDHEN, SYDVKM. The CDR3 runs 15 residues.

Regarding this clone: A junction boundary mismatches the germline segment, possibly from a read error. The chain recombines TRBV7-7 with TRBJ2-5, with D tentatively TRBD1 (6 bases). This CDR3 is built from 14 residues. The germline V gene has CDR1 SSHAT and CDR2 FNYEAQ (reference sequence). Here the CDR3 DNA reads TGTGCTAGCAGCTTGGGGACATCTGGGGAGACCCAGTACTTC. It encodes CASSLGTSGETQYF.

The table lists this clone with a few counts. The J gene is TRBJ1-2, the V gene TRBV7-9, with D hard to call. Trimming shortened V by 1 base and J by 8 bases, and 11 bases separated the two germline ends. The CDR3 loop spans 13 amino acids. The germline CDR1 and CDR2 sequences are SEHNR and FQNEAQ (reference sequence). For the CDR3, the DNA is TGTGCCAGCAGCTTAGATACAGTGGAAGGCTACACCTTC. It specifies CASSLDTVEGYTF.

This clone was observed a few times. The chain has TRBV28 and TRBJ2-4, with a possible D match to TRBD1 (6 bases). The CDR3 runs to 16 residues. Germline V gene lookup returns CDR1 MDHEN and CDR2 SYDVKM. V gave up 3 bases and J gave up 3 bases, with 15 bases separating them. The CDR3 loop is CASSFDPDSFKNIQYF. The CDR3 coding sequence is TGTGCCAGCAGTTTCGACCCGGACAGTTTCAAAAACATTCAGTACTTC.